This T cell receptor beta chain was captured in a study of Graves' ophthalmopathy and Graves' hyperthyroidism. Beta-chain TCR CDR3 regions were amplified from RNA transcripts. HTBI-primed RT-PCR formed the first round, and a multiplex PCR formed the second. Each CDR3 protein gets one entry after TCRdb re-called the multiplex PCR reads with MiXCR. The sample includes almost 750,000 distinct CDR3 sequences, 40% seen only once; the top ten take about 40%. This clonotype was detected many times. CDR3 length: 15 amino acids. The V gene lost 6 bases and the J gene lost 6 bases, with 21 bases spanning the gap. Germline V gene lookup returns CDR1 DFQATT and CDR2 SNEGSKA (reference sequence).

This clonotype originated in an adult man with Graves' ophthalmopathy. The sample taken for sequencing was peripheral blood. This chain connects TRBV20-1 to TRBJ1-5; a possible D gene is TRBD1 (5 bases). The CDR3 loop is CSAPEGQGWGQPQHF. The CDR3 DNA sequence: TGCAGTGCCCCGGAGGGGCAGGGATGGGGTCAGCCCCAGCATTTT.